These 5 T cell receptor beta chains were sequenced from one sample in a study of CD8 T cells in Susac syndrome. RNA amounts of about 0.5 to 1 ug underwent reverse transcription with random hexamers. TCRdb recomputed calls from the immunoSEQ multiplex PCR reads with MiXCR, one row per CDR3 protein. Of 100,000 to 150,000 distinct CDR3 sequences in the sample, just under 95% were seen once. Input material: CD8+ T cells from PBMCs. These receptors were collected from a human donor with Susac syndrome.

J is TRBJ2-2 and V is TRBV25-1; D is possibly TRBD1 (6 bases). The V end was cut by 2 bases, the J end by 4 bases, with 8 bases between. The CDR3 extends over 14 amino acids. CDR1 and CDR2 from the germline V gene are MGHDK and SYGVNS. This chain's CDR3 is CASSEEGGTGELFF. The CDR3 DNA follows: TGTGCCAGCAGTGAAGAAGGGGGCACCGGGGAGCTGTTTTTT.

In DNA, the CDR3 is TGCAGTGTCACCGGGACACAAGAGACCCAGTACTTC. Protein sequence: CSVTGTQETQYF. The J gene is TRBJ2-5, the V gene TRBV20-1; tentative D call: TRBD1 (6 bases). From germline, CDR1 is DFQATT and CDR2 SNEGSKA (reference sequence). This CDR3 comprises 12 residues. V was pared by 7 bases and J by 2 bases, with 11 bases between.

V is TRBV5-6 and J is TRBJ2-4; D unresolved. V shed 3 bases and J shed 7 bases, with 11 bases lying between them. The CDR3 loop spans 13 amino acids. CDR1 is SGHDT, CDR2 YYEEEE, per germline. The CDR3: CASSSDHRNIQYF. DNA for the CDR3: TGTGCCAGCAGCTCGGACCATAGGAACATTCAGTACTTC.

The V gene is TRBV7-9, the J gene TRBJ2-7; 8 bases fit TRBD1. Germline V gene sequence: CDR1 SEHNR, CDR2 FQNEAQ (reference sequence). The junction had 3 bases not matched to a gene; V was cut back by 4 bases and J by 1 base. The CDR3 loop spans 14 amino acids. CDR3 amino acids: CASSWGDRSYEQYF. The CDR3 DNA reads as TGTGCCAGCAGCTGGGGGGACAGGTCCTACGAGCAGTACTTC.

The J gene is TRBJ2-2, the V gene TRBV6-6, with no clear D. Trimming stripped 6 bases from V and 5 bases from J, with 13 bases between. CDR1 and CDR2 (germline): MNHNY, SVGAGI (reference sequence). This CDR3 has 14 residues. The CDR3 protein is CASSPVAVTGELFF. The CDR3 region has the DNA TGTGCCAGCAGCCCCGTGGCGGTTACCGGGGAGCTGTTTTTT.